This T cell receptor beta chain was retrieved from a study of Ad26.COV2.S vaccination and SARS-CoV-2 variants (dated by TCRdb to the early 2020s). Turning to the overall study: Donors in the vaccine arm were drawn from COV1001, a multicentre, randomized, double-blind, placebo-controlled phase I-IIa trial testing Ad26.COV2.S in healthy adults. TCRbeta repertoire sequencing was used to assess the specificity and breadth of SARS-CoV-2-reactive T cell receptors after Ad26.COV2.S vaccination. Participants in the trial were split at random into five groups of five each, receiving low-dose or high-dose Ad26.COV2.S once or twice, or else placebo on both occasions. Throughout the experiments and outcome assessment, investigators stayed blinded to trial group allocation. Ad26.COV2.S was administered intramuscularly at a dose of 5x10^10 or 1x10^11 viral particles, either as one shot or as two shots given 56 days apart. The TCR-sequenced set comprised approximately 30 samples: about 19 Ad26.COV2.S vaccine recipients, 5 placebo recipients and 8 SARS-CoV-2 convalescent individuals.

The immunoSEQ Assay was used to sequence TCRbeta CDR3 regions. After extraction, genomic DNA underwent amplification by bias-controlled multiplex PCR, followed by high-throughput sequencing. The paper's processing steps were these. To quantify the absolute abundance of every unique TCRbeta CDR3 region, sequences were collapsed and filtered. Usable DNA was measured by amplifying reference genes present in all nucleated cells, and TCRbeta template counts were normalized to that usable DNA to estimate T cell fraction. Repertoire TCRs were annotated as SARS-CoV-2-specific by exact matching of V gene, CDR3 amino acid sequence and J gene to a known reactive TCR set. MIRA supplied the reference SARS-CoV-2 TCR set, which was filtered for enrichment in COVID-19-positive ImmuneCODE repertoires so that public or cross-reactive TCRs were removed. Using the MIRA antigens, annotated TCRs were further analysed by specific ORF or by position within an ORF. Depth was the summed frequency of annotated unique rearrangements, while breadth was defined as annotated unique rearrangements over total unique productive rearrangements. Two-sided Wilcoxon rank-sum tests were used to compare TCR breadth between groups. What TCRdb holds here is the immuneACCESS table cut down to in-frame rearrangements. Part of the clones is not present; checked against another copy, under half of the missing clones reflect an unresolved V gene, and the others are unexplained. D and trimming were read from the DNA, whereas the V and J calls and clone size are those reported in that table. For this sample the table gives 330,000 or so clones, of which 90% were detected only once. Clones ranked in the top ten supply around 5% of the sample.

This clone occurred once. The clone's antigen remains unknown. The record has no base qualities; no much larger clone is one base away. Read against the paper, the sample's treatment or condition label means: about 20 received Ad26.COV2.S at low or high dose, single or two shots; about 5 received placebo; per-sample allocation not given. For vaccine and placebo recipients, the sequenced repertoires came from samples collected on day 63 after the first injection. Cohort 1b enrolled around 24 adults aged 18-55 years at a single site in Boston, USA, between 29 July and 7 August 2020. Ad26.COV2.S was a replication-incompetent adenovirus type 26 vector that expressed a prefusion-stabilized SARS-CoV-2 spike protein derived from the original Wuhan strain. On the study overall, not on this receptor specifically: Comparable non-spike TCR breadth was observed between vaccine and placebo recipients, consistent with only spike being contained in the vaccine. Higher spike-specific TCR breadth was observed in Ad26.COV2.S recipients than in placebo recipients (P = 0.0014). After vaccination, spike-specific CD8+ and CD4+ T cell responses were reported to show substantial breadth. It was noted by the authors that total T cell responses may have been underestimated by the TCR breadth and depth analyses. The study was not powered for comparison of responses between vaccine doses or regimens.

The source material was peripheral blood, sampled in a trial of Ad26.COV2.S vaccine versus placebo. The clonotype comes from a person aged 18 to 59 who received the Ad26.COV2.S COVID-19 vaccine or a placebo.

The base sequence is TGTGCCAGCTCACCCCGGGGACCTTCAACATCGGGTGAGCAGTTCTTC. Translated, it gives CASSPRGPSTSGEQFF. The receptor chain draws on TRBV18 and TRBJ2-1; the D region may be TRBD1 or TRBD2, each matching 5 bases equally. The germline V gene encodes CDR1 KGHSH and CDR2 LQKENI. The CDR3, cysteine through phenylalanine, is 16 amino acids long. Left in the record is the CDR3 DNA by itself, 48 bases read in frame from the first base. A distance of 21 bases separates the germline ends of V and J, which lose 3 bases and 9 bases respectively.